The following is a TCR beta chain sequence with its context. The repertoire was sequenced with immunoSEQ multiplex PCR; TCRdb's copy has only in-frame clones and lacks some. The sample carries 150,000 to 200,000 clones, 80% to 90% recorded once. The sample is drawn from a study of control samples from healthy donors and cancer patients. The V gene's germline CDR1 is SQVTM and CDR2 ANQGSEA. This CDR3 region has 11 residues. The V and J ends lost 5 bases and 1 base respectively, with 4 bases between them. The sequence came from a man aged 25 to 45 in good health. The chain uses TRBV29-1 and TRBJ2-3; D ambiguous. Sequences were obtained from blood. CDR3 protein: CSVQRTDTQYF. CDR3 DNA sequence: TGCAGCGTTCAGCGCACAGATACGCAGTATTTT.